This T cell receptor beta chain was recovered during a study of cytomegalovirus exposure and HLA in healthy donors. Findings and limits, study-wide: Some public TCRs appeared in many individuals, while most sequences were rare. The listing of 150 to 200 TCR beta chains classed them as cytomegalovirus-associated.

Points on this clone: What it recognizes is unknown.

PCR primers comprised 60 Vbeta and 13 Jbeta primers. The protocol was immunoSEQ multiplex PCR, while the TCRdb copy is restricted to in-frame clones and leaves out a portion. Of more than 200,000 clones listed, approximately 70% are singletons. V was cut by 0 bases and J by 3 bases, with 6 bases left in between. Per germline, CDR1 SGHNT and CDR2 YYREEE (reference sequence). This CDR3 is built from 13 residues. Sequenced sample: PBMCs. The sequence derives from a man between 40 and 49 years old in good health and CMV-seropositive. V is TRBV5-4 and J is TRBJ2-5; D remains ambiguous. CDR3 region: CASSLAREETQYF. The CDR3 DNA is TGTGCCAGCAGCTTGGCGCGAGAAGAGACCCAGTACTTC.